The clone carrying this TCR beta chain appeared a few times. The antigen remains undetermined. The data belong to a study of identical twins. A universal primer site came from template switching; cDNA carried unique molecular identifiers. TCRdb re-called the 5' RACE reads with MiXCR, one entry per CDR3 protein. The sample includes 460,000 or so distinct CDR3 sequences, 14% of them seen just once. CDR1 and CDR2 from the germline V gene are LGHNA and YNFKEQ. The V and J ends lost 2 bases and 5 bases respectively, with 19 bases between them. The CDR3 sequence is 16 residues long. Overall study results and limits: The more abundant beta clonotypes in cord blood had fewer insertions, and memory repertoires did not show this. The study found excess low generation probability among twin-shared out-of-frame alpha sequences.

The same data also went into a second study, on yellow fever vaccine responses in identical twins.

The origin of this receptor is a woman aged 18-35 years in good health. The rearrangement links TRBV4-2 to TRBJ2-7; maybe TRBD2 (5 bases). Sequenced: CD4+ T cells sorted from blood. The CDR3 nucleotides are TGTGCCAGCAGCCAACGAAAGGGTCGGGGTCCCGACGAGCAGTACTTC. Amino acid sequence: CASSQRKGRGPDEQYF.